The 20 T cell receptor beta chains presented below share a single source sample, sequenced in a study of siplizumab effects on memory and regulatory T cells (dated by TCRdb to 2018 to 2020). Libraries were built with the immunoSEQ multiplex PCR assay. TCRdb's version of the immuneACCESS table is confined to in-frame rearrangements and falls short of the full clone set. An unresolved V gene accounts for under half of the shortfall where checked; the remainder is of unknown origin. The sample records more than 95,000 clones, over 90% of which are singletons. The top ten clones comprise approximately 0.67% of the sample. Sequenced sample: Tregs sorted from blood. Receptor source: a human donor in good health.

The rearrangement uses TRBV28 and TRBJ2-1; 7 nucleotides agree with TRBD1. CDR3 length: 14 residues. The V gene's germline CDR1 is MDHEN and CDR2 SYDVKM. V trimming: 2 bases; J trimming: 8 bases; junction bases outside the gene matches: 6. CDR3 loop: CASSLDRVRDEQFF. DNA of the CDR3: TGTGCCAGCAGTTTAGACAGGGTCCGTGATGAGCAGTTCTTC. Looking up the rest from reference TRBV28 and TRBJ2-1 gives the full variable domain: DVKVTQSSRYLVKRTGEKVFLECVQDMDHENMFWYRQDPGLGLRLIYFSYDVKMKEKGDIPEGYSVSREKKERFSLILESASTNQTSMYLCASSLDRVRDEQFFGPGTRLTVL.

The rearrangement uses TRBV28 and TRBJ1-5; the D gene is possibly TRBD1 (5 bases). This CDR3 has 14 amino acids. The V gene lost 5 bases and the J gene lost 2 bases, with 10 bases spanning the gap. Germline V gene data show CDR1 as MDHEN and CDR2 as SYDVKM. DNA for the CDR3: TGTGCCAGCAGTCCTCCCAGGGGCAATCAGCCCCAGCATTTT. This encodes CASSPPRGNQPQHF.

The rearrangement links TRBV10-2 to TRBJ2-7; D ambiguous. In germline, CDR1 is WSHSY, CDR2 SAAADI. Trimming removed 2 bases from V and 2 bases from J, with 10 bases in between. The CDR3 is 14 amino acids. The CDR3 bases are TGCGCCAGCAGTGAGGTTTCCAGAACCTACGAGCAGTACTTC. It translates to CASSEVSRTYEQYF.

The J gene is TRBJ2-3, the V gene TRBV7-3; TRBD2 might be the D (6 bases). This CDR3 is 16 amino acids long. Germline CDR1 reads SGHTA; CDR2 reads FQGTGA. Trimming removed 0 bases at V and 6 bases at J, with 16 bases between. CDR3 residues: CASSLTGTLGGDTQYF. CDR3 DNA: TGTGCCAGCAGCTTAACTGGAACCCTCGGAGGGGATACGCAGTATTTT.

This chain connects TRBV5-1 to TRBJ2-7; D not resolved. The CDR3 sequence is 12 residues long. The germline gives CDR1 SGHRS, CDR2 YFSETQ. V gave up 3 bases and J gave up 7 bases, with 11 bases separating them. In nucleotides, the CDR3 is TGCGCCAGCAGCTCTCTCCGCAGAGAGCAGTACTTC. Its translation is CASSSLRREQYF. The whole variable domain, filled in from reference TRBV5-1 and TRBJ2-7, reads KAGVTQTPRYLIKTRGQQVTLSCSPISGHRSVSWYQQTPGQGLQFLFEYFSETQRNKGNFPGRFSGRQFSNSRSEMNVSTLELGDSALYLCASSSLRREQYFGPGTRLTVT.

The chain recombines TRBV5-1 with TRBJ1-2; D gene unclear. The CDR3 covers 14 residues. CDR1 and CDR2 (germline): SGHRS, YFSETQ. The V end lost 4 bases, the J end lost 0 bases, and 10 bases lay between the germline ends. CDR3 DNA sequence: TGCGCCAGCAGCCCCCCGGCGGCTAACTATGGCTACACCTTC. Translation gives CASSPPAANYGYTF.

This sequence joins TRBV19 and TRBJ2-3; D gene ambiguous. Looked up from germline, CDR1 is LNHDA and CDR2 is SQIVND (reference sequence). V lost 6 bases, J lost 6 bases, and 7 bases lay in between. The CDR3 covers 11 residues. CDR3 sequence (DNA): TGTGCCAGTAGAGGTGCCGATACGCAGTATTTT. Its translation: CASRGADTQYF.

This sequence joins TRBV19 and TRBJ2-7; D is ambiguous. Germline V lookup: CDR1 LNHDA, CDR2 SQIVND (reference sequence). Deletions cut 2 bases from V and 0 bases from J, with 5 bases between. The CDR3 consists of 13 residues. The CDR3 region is CASSISASYEQYF. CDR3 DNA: TGTGCCAGTAGTATATCGGCCTCCTACGAGCAGTACTTC.

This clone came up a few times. The CDR3 DNA sequence: TGTGCCATCAGTGACGCGGGGCGGGTGCCCCAGCATTTT. Its protein is CAISDAGRVPQHF. The chain employs TRBV10-3 and TRBJ1-5; D might be TRBD1 (5 bases). The germline gives CDR1 ENHRY, CDR2 SYGVKD. V gave up 3 bases and J gave up 9 bases, with 12 bases separating them. The CDR3 loop spans 13 amino acids.

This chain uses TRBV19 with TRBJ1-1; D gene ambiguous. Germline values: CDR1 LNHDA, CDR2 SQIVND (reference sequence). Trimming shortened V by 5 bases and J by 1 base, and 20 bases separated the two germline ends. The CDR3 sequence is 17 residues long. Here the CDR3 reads CASSPSGGIGGNTEAFF. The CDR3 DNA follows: TGTGCCAGTAGTCCTTCCGGCGGCATCGGCGGGAACACTGAAGCTTTCTTT. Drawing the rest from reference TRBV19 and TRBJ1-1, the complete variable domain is DGGITQSPKYLFRKEGQNVTLSCEQNLNHDAMYWYRQDPGQGLRLIYYSQIVNDFQKGDIAEGYSVSREKKESFPLTVTSAQKNPTAFYLCASSPSGGIGGNTEAFFGQGTRLTVV.

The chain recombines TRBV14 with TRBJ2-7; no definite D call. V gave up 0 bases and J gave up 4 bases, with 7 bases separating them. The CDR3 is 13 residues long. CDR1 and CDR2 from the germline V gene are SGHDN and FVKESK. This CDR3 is CASSQDIIYEQYF. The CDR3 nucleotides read TGTGCCAGCAGCCAAGATATAATATACGAGCAGTACTTC.

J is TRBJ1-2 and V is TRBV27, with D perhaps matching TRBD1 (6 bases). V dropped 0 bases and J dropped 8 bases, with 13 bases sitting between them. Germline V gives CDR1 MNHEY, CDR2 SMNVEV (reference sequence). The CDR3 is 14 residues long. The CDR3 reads CASSLSRGLGGYTF. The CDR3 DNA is TGTGCCAGCAGTTTATCGAGGGGGTTGGGGGGCTACACCTTC.

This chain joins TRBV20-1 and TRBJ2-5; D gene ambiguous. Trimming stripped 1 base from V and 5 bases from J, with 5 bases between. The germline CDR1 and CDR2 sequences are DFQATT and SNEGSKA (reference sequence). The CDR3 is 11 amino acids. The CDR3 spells CSARAAETQYF. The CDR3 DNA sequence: TGCAGTGCTAGAGCGGCGGAGACCCAGTACTTC.

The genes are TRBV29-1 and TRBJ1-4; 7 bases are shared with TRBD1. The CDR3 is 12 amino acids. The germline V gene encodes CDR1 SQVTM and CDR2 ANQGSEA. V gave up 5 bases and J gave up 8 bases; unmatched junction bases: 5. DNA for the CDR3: TGCAGCGTTCGACAGGGTAGCGAAAAACTGTTTTTT. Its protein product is CSVRQGSEKLFF.

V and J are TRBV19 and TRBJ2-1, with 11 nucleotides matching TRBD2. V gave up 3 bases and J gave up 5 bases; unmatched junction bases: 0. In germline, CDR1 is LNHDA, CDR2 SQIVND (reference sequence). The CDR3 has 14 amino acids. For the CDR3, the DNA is TGTGCCAGTAGTATGACTAGCGGGAACAATGAGCAGTTCTTC. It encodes CASSMTSGNNEQFF.

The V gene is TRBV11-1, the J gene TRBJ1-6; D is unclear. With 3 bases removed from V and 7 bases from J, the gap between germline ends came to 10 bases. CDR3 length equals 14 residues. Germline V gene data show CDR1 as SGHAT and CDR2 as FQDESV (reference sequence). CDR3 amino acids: CASSFSFRNSPLHF. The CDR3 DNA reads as TGTGCCAGCAGCTTTAGTTTCCGGAATTCACCCCTCCACTTT.

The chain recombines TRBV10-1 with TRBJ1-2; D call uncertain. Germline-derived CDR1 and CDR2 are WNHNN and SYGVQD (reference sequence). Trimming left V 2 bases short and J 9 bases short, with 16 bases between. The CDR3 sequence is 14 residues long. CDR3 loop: CASSEATAELSYTF. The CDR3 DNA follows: TGCGCCAGCAGTGAGGCTACGGCCGAGTTAAGCTACACCTTC.

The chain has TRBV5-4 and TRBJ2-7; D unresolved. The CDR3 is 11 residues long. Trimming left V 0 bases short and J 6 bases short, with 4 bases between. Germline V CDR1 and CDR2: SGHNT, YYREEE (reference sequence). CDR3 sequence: CASSLGGEQYF. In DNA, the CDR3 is TGTGCCAGCAGCTTGGGGGGCGAGCAGTACTTC.

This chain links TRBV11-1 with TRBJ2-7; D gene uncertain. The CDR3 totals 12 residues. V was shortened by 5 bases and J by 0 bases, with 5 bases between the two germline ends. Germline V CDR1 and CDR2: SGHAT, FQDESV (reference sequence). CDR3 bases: TGTGCCAGCAGCCTCACCTCCTACGAGCAGTACTTC. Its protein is CASSLTSYEQYF.

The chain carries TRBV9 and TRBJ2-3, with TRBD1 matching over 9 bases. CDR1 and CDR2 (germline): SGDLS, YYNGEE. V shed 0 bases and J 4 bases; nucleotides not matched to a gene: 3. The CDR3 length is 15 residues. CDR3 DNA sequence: TGTGCCAGCAGCGTAGGGGGACAGGGCCCAGATACGCAGTATTTT. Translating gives CASSVGGQGPDTQYF.